This TCR beta chain was documented in a study of blood T cell repertoires in COVID-19 (dated by TCRdb to about 2020). For context, the study as a whole: Collaborator samples came from the United States, Italy and Spain and covered acute and convalescent phases of COVID-19. The dataset comprised deeply sampled blood TCRbeta repertoires from subjects exposed to, actively infected with, or recovered from COVID-19. HLA class I and class II types, where available, came from metadata supplied by the sample provider rather than from assay-based typing. Samples were obtained from the ongoing ImmuneRACE study (first 160 participants) and from 950 to 1,500 subjects provided by 6 global collaborators. The material from the prospective study consisted of cDNA or gDNA derived from T cells, B-cell-depleted T cells, or PBMCs. The repertoires were released in a freely available public database meant as a resource for research on the immune response to SARS-CoV-2. Sample metadata almost always included a de-identified subject ID, COVID-19 status, age in years and sex.

Results the study describes overall, beyond this receptor: How much clinical and demographic metadata was included differed by source and by participant, and the metadata was provided uncurated.

TCRbeta CDR3 regions were amplified from genomic DNA by means of the immunoSEQ Assay, a bias-controlled multiplex PCR. Turning to the authors' computational methods: The number of nucleated cells in each sample was estimated from the amplification of reference gene primers within the assay. To quantify the absolute abundance of each unique TCRbeta CDR3 rearrangement, sequence reads were collapsed and filtered. For each sample, productive Simpson clonality was calculated as the square root of Simpson's diversity index over productive rearrangements. TCRdb took over this immuneACCESS table, retaining in-frame rearrangements with V and J assigned. Such tables are incomplete; in checked studies, under half of the missing clones stem from an unresolved V gene, and the remainder is unexplained. The V and J calls and clone size come from that table; D and trimming were worked out from the DNA. This sample lists approximately 290,000 clones; approximately 90% were detected once. The ten most abundant clones make up around 0.84% of the sample.

CDR1 is given as SNHLY and CDR2 as FYNNEI, both from the germline V gene. From cysteine to phenylalanine, the CDR3 is 13 amino acids long. The retained sequence is limited to the CDR3, 39 bases, with the frame set at the first base. V is pared back by 6 bases and J by 5 bases, with 13 bases lying between the germline termini. Points on this clone: Its binding antigen is unknown. Per-base qualities were not stored, and no clone one base away is much larger.

Whole blood was collected in K2EDTA tubes by collaborating institutions according to the institutions' own protocols. For TCRbeta analysis, collaborators shipped samples as frozen whole blood, isolated PBMCs, or DNA extracted from either of those sample types. Sequenced sample: peripheral blood. The sequence is built from TRBV2 and TRBJ1-1; the D region possibly corresponds to TRBD1 (6 bases align). This TCR was sampled from a man aged 25 to 45 with acute or convalescent COVID-19. The CDR3 region: CASRDQGSTEAFF. Here is the DNA: TGTGCCAGCAGGGACCAGGGGAGTACTGAAGCTTTCTTT.